This T cell receptor (beta chain) was captured in a study of T cell clonality in common variable immunodeficiency. Broader study findings: Compared with controls, CVID subjects had fewer shared TCRbeta clones. What drives increased CVID clonality needs T cell subpopulation sequencing.

This clone was seen repeatedly, ten times or more. Its antigen is as yet unknown. With the read ending 3 residues before the CDR3 end, the germline J gene is used to fill in that end. Germline CDR1 and CDR2: MDHEN and SYDVKM. The V and J ends lost 2 bases and 2 bases respectively, with 11 bases between them. This CDR3 is built from 15 residues. Some clones are missing from TCRdb's copy, which holds only in-frame ones; the method was immunoSEQ multiplex PCR. The repertoire shows approximately 58,000 clones, none seen only once; the top ten take about 5.7%. Most patients and controls had Caucasian heritage. Each donor provided about 5 to 9 ml of heparinized whole blood.

The clonotype comes from a person aged 18 to 70 in good health. Sample: peripheral blood mononuclear cells. The chain joins TRBV28 to TRBJ2-3; D may be TRBD1 (5 bases). The part of the CDR3 DNA that was read is TGTGCCAGCAGTTTAGTTGGTGGACACACAGATACG. It yields the protein CASSLVGGHTDT. The whole CDR3 protein reads CASSLVGGHTDTQYF.